The following is a TCR beta chain sequence with its context. No antigen is known for it. At the DNA level, this CDR3 is encoded by other sequences in the same sample as well. All donors were Caucasian adults living in Nashville, Tennessee. These data belong to a study of shared clonotypes between healthy human individuals. General study results and limits: When naive CD4 clonotypes were compared across four donors, 4% to 6.5% were shared. Clonotypes which were not shared had lower generation probabilities than clonotypes that all four donors shared.

Germline CDR1 reads MNHEY; CDR2 reads SVGAGI. This CDR3 region has 14 residues. The V end lost 0 bases, the J end lost 2 bases, and 6 bases lay between the germline ends. Original handling: In the immunoSEQ data, sequences were junction-only and lacked quality scores, so filtering differed. The repertoire was sequenced with immunoSEQ multiplex PCR; TCRdb's copy has only in-frame clones and lacks some. Clone size and V and J calls were adopted from that table, with D and trimming inferred from the DNA. The data hold roughly 1,100,000 clones, with around four fifths observed a single time. This sequence originates from a man between 18 and 35 years old in good health. The source material was memory CD4+ T cells sorted from blood. Subset indicated: CD45RA-negative fraction. The J gene is TRBJ2-3, the V gene TRBV6-5; D remains unclear. CDR3 sequence: CASSYSRNTDTQYF. The CDR3, as DNA: TGTGCCAGCAGTTACTCACGGAACACAGATACGCAGTATTTT.